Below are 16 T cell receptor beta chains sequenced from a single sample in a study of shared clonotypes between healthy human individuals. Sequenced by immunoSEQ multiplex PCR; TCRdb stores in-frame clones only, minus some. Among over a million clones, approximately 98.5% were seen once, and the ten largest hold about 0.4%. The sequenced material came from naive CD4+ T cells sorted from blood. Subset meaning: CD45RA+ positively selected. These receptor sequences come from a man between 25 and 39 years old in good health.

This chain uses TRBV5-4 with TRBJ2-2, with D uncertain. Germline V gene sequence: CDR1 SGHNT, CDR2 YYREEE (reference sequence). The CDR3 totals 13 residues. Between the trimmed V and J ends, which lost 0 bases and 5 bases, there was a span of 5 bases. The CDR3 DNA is TGTGCCAGCAGCTTGGTTCAAACCGGGGAGCTGTTTTTT. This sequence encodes CASSLVQTGELFF.

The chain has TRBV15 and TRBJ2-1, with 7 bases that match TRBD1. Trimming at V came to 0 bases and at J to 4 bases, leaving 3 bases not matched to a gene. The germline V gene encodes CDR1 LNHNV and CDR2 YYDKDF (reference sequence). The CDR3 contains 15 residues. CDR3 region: CATSREGGAYNEQFF. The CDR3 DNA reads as TGTGCCACCAGCAGAGAAGGGGGCGCATACAATGAGCAGTTCTTC. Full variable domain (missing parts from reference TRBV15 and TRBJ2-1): DAMVIQNPRYQVTQFGKPVTLSCSQTLNHNVMYWYQQKSSQAPKLLFHYYDKDFNNEADTPDNFQSRRPNTSFCFLDIRSPGLGDTAMYLCATSREGGAYNEQFFGPGTRLTVL.

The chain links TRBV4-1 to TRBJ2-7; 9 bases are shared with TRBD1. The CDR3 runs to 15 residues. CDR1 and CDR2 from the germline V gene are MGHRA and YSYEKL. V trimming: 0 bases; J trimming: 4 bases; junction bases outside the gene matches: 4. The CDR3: CASSQDPGQGYEQYF. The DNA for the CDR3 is TGCGCCAGCAGCCAAGATCCGGGACAGGGTTACGAGCAGTACTTC.

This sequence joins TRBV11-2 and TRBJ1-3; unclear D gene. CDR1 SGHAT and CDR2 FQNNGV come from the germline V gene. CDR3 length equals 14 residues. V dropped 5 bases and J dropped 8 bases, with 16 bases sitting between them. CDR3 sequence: CASSPNGRSYTIYF. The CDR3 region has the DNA TGTGCCAGCAGCCCAAATGGCCGTAGTTACACCATATATTTT.

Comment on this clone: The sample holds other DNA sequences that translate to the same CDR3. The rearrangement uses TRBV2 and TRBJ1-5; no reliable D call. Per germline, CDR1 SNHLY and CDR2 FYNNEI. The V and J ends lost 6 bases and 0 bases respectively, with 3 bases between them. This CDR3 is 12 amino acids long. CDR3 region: CASSVSNQPQHF. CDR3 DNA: TGTGCCAGCAGCGTTAGCAATCAGCCCCAGCATTTT.

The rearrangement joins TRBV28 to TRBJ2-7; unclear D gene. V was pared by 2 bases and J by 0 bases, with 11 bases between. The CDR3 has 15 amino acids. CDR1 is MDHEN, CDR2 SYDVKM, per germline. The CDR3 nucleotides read TGTGCCAGCAGTTTAAGTCCGCAGAGCTCCTACGAGCAGTACTTC. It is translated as CASSLSPQSSYEQYF.

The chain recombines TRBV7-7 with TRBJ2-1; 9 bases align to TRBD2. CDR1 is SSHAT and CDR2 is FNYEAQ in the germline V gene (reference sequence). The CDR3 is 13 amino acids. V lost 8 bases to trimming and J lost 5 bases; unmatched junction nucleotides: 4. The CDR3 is CASSQREDNEQFF. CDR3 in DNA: TGTGCCAGCTCCCAGCGGGAGGACAATGAGCAGTTCTTC.

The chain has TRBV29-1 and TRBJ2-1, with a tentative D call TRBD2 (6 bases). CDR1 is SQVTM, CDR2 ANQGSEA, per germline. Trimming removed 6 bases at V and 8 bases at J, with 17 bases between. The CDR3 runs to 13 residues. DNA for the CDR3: TGCAGCGTGGGAGGAGTCCTGGGGGATGAGCAGTTCTTC. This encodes CSVGGVLGDEQFF.

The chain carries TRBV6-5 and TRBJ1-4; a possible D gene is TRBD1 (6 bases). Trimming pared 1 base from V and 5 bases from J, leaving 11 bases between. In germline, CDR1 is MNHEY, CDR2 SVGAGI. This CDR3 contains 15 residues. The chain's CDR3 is CASSYFQDRNEKLFF. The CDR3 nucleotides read TGTGCCAGCAGTTACTTTCAGGACAGAAATGAAAAACTGTTTTTT.

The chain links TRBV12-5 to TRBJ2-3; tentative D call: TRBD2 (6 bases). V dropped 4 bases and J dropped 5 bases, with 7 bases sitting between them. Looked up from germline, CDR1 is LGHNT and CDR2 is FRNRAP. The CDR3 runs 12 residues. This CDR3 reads CASGSAGDTQYF. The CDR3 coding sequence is TGTGCTAGTGGTTCAGCGGGAGATACGCAGTATTTT.

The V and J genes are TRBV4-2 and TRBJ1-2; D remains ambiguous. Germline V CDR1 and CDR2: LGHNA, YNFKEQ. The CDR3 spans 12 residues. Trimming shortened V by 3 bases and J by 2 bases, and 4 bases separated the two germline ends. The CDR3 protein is CASSHRNYGYTF. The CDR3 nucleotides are TGTGCCAGCAGCCACAGGAACTATGGCTACACCTTC.

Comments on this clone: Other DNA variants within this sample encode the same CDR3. The CDR3 reads CASSVGVRSYEQYF. For the CDR3, the DNA is TGTGCCAGCAGCGTAGGCGTCCGCTCCTACGAGCAGTACTTC. The chain links TRBV9 to TRBJ2-7; D not certain. Trimming left V 0 bases short and J 0 bases short, with 7 bases between. CDR1 and CDR2 (germline): SGDLS, YYNGEE. The CDR3 extends over 14 amino acids.

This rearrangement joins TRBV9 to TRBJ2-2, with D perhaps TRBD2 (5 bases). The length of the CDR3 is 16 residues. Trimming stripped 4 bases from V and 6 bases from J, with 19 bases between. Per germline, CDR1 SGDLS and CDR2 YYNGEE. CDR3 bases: TGTGCCAGCAGCAGAACCCCAGCTGCGGGCGCCGGGGAGCTGTTTTTT. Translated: CASSRTPAAGAGELFF.

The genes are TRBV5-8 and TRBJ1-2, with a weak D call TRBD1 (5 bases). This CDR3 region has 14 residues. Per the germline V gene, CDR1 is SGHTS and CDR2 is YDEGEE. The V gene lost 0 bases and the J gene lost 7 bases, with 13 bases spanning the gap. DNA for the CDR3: TGTGCCAGCAGCTTGGGGTGGGGCATCGGTGGCTACACCTTC. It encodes CASSLGWGIGGYTF.

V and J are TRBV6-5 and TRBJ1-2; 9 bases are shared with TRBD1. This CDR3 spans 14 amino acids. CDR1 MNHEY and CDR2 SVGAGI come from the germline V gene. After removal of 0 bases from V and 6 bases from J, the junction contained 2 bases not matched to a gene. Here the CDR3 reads CASSYSRQGDGYTF. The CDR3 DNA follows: TGTGCCAGCAGTTACTCGCGACAGGGGGATGGCTACACCTTC.

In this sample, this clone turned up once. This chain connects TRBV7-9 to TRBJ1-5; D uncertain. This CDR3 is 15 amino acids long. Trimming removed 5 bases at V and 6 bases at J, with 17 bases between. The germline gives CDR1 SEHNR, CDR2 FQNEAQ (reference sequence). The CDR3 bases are TGTGCCAGCAGCCCGGGTGGTAGGGATAGTCAGCCCCAGCATTTT. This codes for CASSPGGRDSQPQHF.